The 4 T cell receptor beta chains presented below share a single source sample, sequenced in a study of blood T cells in healthy people across ages. PCR was performed a second time for about 7 to 11 cycles using a sample-barcoded 5' primer and a J-beta primer mix. TCRdb redid the calling of the 5' RACE reads with MiXCR, one entry per CDR3 protein. The sample includes about 1.8 million distinct CDR3 sequences, around 50% of them seen just once. The specimen sequenced was blood. Source of these receptors: a woman between 40 and 50 years old in good health.

This clonotype has only a few counts. J is TRBJ2-1 and V is TRBV2; tentative D call: TRBD2 (6 bases). This CDR3 region has 11 residues. Looked up from germline, CDR1 is SNHLY and CDR2 is FYNNEI. With 10 bases removed from V and 6 bases from J, the gap between germline ends came to 10 bases. The CDR3 region is CATGGSNEQFF. The CDR3 region has the DNA TGTGCCACCGGGGGTTCCAATGAGCAGTTCTTC.

V gene TRBV6-5 combines with J gene TRBJ1-1; D possibly corresponds to TRBD1 (6 bases). Germline V gene lookup returns CDR1 MNHEY and CDR2 SVGAGI. Between the trimmed V and J ends, which lost 0 bases and 1 base, there was a span of 12 bases. The CDR3 has 16 residues. The CDR3 sequence is CASSYSGGRGNTEAFF. CDR3 DNA sequence: TGTGCCAGCAGTTACTCTGGGGGGCGAGGGAACACTGAAGCTTTCTTT.

In the case of this clonotype: Compared with germline, one end of the junction differs, possibly owing to a read error. The rearrangement joins TRBV20-1 to TRBJ1-2; TRBD1 is a possible D gene (6 bases). Germline CDR1 is DFQATT and CDR2 is SNEGSKA (reference sequence). This CDR3 is 14 amino acids long. CDR3 sequence: CSARDTGRNYGYTF. The CDR3 coding sequence is TGTAGTGCTAGAGATACAGGGCGGAACTATGGCTACACCTTC.

This clonotype has more than one count but fewer than ten. The V gene is TRBV6-1, the J gene TRBJ2-3; no reliable D call. Germline CDR1 and CDR2: MNHNS and SASEGT. V lost 4 bases and J 7 bases, leaving 9 bases between the germline ends. CDR3 size: 12 residues. Here the CDR3 DNA reads TGTGCCAGCAGTGCGACATTGAATACGCAGTATTTT. Amino acids: CASSATLNTQYF.